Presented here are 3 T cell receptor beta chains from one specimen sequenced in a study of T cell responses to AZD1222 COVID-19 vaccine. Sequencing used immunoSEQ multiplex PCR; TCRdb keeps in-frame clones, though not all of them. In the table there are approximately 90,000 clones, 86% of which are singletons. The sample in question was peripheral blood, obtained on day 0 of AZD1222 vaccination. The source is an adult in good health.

For the CDR3, the DNA is TGTGCCACCAGTGAGCATGGGGAAGAGACCCAGTACTTC. It specifies CATSEHGEETQYF. This chain connects TRBV24-1 to TRBJ2-5; no clear D gene. Trimming left V 4 bases short and J 3 bases short, with 8 bases between. Germline V lookup: CDR1 KGHDR, CDR2 SFDVKD. This CDR3 has 13 residues.

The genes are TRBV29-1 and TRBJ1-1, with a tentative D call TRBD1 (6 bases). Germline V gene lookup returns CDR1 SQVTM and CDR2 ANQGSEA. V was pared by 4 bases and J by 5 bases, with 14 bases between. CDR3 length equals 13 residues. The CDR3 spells CSVVQGKGTEAFF. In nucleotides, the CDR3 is TGCAGCGTTGTCCAGGGGAAGGGGACTGAAGCTTTCTTT.

CDR3 sequence (DNA): TGTGCCTGGAGTGGTGATCGGACCGTTATTTTCGGGTCACCCCTCCACTTT. It yields the protein CAWSGDRTVIFGSPLHF. The V and J genes are TRBV30 and TRBJ1-6; D not certain. V lost 1 base to trimming and J lost 10 bases, with 23 bases between them. Germline assignment: CDR1 GTSNPN and CDR2 SVGIG (reference sequence). This CDR3 has 17 amino acids.